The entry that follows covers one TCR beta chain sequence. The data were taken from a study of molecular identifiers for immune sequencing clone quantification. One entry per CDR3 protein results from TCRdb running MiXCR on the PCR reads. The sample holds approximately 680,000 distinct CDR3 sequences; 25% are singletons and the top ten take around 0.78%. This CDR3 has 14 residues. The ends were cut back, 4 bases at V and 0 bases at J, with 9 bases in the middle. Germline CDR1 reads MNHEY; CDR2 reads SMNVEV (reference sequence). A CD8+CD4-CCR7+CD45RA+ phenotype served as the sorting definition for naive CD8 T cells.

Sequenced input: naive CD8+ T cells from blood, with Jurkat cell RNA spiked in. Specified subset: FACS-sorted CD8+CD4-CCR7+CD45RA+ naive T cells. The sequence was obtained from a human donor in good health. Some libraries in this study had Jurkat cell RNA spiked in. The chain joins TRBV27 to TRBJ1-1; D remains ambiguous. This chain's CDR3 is CASSYGEMNTEAFF. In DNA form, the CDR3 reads TGTGCCAGCAGTTATGGGGAGATGAACACTGAAGCTTTCTTT.